The present T cell receptor beta chain was sequenced within a study of cytomegalovirus exposure and HLA in healthy donors. Study-wide results and caveats: Later analysis identified about 17,000 TCR beta sequences associated with HLA alleles, using a false discovery rate threshold of 0.05. A link between a missense DCLRE1C variant and TCR beta V- and J-gene trimming emerged from a later analysis.

PCR involved 60 Vbeta and 13 Jbeta primers. As processed by the authors: Later, 65 million to 90 million unique TCR beta chains were counted in an analysis, and roughly 11 million of them were shared. Here immunoSEQ multiplex PCR was the method, and the copy in TCRdb shows in-frame clones only, minus some. From that table come the V and J calls and clone size; the DNA was used to work out D and trimming. In the table there are 150,000 to 200,000 clones, roughly 68% of which are singletons. Comment on this clone: The antigen is not known.

V lost 6 bases and J lost 4, with 18 bases in between. CDR1 is KGHSH, CDR2 LQKENI, per germline. CDR3 length: 15 amino acids. This TCR derives from a man younger than 45 in good health and CMV-seropositive. Material: PBMCs. The V and J genes are TRBV18 and TRBJ1-2; D uncertain. The CDR3 sequence: CASSHVRDPPYGYTF. The CDR3 coding sequence is TGTGCCAGCTCCCACGTGAGGGATCCTCCCTATGGCTACACCTTC.